The clone carrying this T cell receptor beta chain was observed a few times. Its antigen is unknown. This sample was taken from a study of cytomegalovirus exposure and HLA in healthy donors. About the research overall: Within an early data release were tens of millions of unique TCRs drawn from HLA-typed donors. Most genotyped donors, over 70% of around 370, had Caucasian-associated genetic ancestry.

PCR used 60 Vbeta primers and 13 Jbeta primers. Data came from immunoSEQ multiplex PCR; TCRdb stores just in-frame clones and leaves some out. The sample holds approximately 200,000 clones, around 75% seen once. Trimming removed 1 base at V and 4 bases at J, with 7 bases between. CDR1 is LGHNA and CDR2 is YSLEER in the germline V gene. This CDR3 region has 13 residues. Points from the study as a whole: It was only CMV serostatus that was available as immune exposure information. In a later analysis, common viral pathogens appeared linked to several of the most significant clusters.

What was sequenced was PBMCs. The TCR comes from a woman aged 30 to 39 in good health and CMV-seropositive. This chain links TRBV4-3 with TRBJ2-5; D might be TRBD2 (6 bases). CDR3 protein: CASSQAGGETQYF. Here the CDR3 DNA reads TGCGCCAGCAGCCAAGCCGGGGGAGAGACCCAGTACTTC.